This entry concerns a single T cell receptor beta chain. The CDR3 is 14 amino acids. Deletions cut 2 bases from V and 0 bases from J, with 8 bases between. Per the germline V gene, CDR1 is SGHTA and CDR2 is FQGNSA. Sequenced by immunoSEQ multiplex PCR; TCRdb stores in-frame clones only, minus some. The repertoire holds some 79,000 clones, 85% to 95% seen once, with roughly 0.26% in the top ten. The sample is drawn from a study of technical replicates of blood from a few donors. The chain couples TRBV7-2 to TRBJ2-7, with D perhaps matching TRBD2 (5 bases). Sequencing used T cells isolated from PBMCs. The TCR originated in a human donor in good health. The CDR3 sequence is CASSLTGSSYEQYF. In nucleotides, the CDR3 is TGTGCCAGCAGCTTAACGGGGAGCTCCTACGAGCAGTACTTC. The complete variable domain, with remaining parts taken from reference TRBV7-2 and TRBJ2-7, reads GAGVSQSPSNKVTEKGKDVELRCDPISGHTALYWYRQSLGQGLEFLIYFQGNSAPDKSGLPSDRFSAERTGGSVSTLTIQRTQQEDSAVYLCASSLTGSSYEQYFGPGTRLTVT.